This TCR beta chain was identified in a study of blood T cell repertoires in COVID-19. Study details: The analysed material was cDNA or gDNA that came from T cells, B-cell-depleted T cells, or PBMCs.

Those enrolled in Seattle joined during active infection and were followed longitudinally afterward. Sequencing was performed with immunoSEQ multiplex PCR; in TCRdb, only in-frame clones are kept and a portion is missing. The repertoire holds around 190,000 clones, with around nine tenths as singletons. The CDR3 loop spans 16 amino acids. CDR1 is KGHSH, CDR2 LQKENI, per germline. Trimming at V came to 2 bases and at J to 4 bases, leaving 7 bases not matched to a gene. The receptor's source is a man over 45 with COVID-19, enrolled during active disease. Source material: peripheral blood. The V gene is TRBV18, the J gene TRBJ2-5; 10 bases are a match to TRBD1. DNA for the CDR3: TGTGCCAGCTCACCAACGACAGGGGGCCTCGGAGAGACCCAGTACTTC. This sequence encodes CASSPTTGGLGETQYF. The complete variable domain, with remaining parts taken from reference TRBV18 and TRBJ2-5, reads NAGVMQNPRHLVRRRGQEARLRCSPMKGHSHVYWYRQLPEEGLKFMVYLQKENIIDESGMPKERFSAEFPKEGPSILRIQQVVRGDSAAYFCASSPTTGGLGETQYFGPGTRLLVL.